The 5 T cell receptor beta chains below all came from one sample that was sequenced in a study of beta chain features in type 1 diabetes. Findings and caveats of the study: When Type 1 diabetes patients were examined, their TCRB CDR3s proved moderately but significantly shorter in all four CD4+ subsets.

The authors reverse transcribed all of the isolated RNA, so sequencing captured expressed TCRB transcripts. The method was immunoSEQ multiplex PCR; TCRdb's version includes in-frame clones alone and lacks a portion of them. The sample includes over 650,000 clones, over 11% of them seen just once. Their antigen targets remain unknown. Material for sequencing was naive CD4+ T cells from blood. Every receptor here comes from a man aged 18 to 29 with type 1 diabetes.

This clone was picked up a small number of times. The chain is built from TRBV4-2 and TRBJ1-1; no reliable D call. This CDR3 comprises 13 residues. The germline V and J ends were trimmed by 2 bases and 3 bases, with 7 bases remaining between them. Germline loops: CDR1 LGHNA, CDR2 YNFKEQ. Here the CDR3 reads CASSQLLDTEAFF. The DNA of the CDR3 is TGTGCCAGCAGCCAACTTCTTGACACTGAAGCTTTCTTT.

This clone was found a few times. Here the CDR3 DNA reads TGTGCCAGCTCATCTAGACAGGGGGCAGATGGCTACACCTTC. It yields the protein CASSSRQGADGYTF. The V gene is TRBV18, the J gene TRBJ1-2; 10 positions agree with TRBD1. The junction had 6 bases not matched to a gene; V was cut back by 5 bases and J by 6 bases. This CDR3 spans 14 amino acids. CDR1 KGHSH and CDR2 LQKENI come from the germline V gene.

In its sample, this clone was seen a few times. The chain uses TRBV14 and TRBJ2-2; D gene unclear. The CDR3 is 14 residues long. V gave up 0 bases and J gave up 0 bases, with 2 bases separating them. CDR1 is SGHDN and CDR2 is FVKESK in the germline V gene. The CDR3 loop is CASSQDTNTGELFF. The CDR3, as DNA: TGTGCCAGCAGCCAAGATACGAACACCGGGGAGCTGTTTTTT.

A remark on this clone: Other DNA sequences within the sample encode an identical CDR3. The CDR3 DNA reads TGTGCCAGCAGCACTGACCGCTACGAGCAGTACTTC. Protein: CASSTDRYEQYF. The chain is built from TRBV2 and TRBJ2-7; D unresolved. The CDR3 has 12 amino acids. Germline V CDR1 and CDR2: SNHLY, FYNNEI. V was pared by 6 bases and J by 3 bases, with 9 bases between.

This clone showed up just a few times. The chain links TRBV25-1 to TRBJ2-2; D is possibly TRBD1 (5 bases). Deletions cut 7 bases from V and 6 bases from J, with 15 bases between. The germline CDR1 and CDR2 sequences are MGHDK and SYGVNS. The CDR3 consists of 14 residues. The CDR3, as DNA: TGTGCCAGCACCCGGGCAGGGTTGGCCGGGGAGCTGTTTTTT. This gives the protein CASTRAGLAGELFF.